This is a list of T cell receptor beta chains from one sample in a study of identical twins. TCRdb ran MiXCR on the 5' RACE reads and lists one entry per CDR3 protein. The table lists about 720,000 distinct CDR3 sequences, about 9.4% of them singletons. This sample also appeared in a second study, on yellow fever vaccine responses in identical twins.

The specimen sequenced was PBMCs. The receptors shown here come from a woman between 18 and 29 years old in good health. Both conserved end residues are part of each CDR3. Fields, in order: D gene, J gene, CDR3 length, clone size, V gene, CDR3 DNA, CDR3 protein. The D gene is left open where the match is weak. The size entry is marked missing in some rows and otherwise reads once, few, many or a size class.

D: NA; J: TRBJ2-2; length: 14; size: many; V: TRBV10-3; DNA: TGTGCCATCAGTGAGTCCCCGGGGGACGGGGAGCTGTTTTTT; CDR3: CAISESPGDGELFF
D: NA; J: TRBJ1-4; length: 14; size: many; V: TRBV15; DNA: TGTGCCACCAGGTTGGACAGAACAAGTGAAAAACTGTTTTTT; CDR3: CATRLDRTSEKLFF
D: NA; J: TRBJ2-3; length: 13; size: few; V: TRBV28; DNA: TGTGCCAGCAGTTCTCAGAACACAGATACGCAGTATTTT; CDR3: CASSSQNTDTQYF
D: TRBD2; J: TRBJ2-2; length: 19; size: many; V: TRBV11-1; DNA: TGTGCCAGCAGCAATAGTGGGGTAGCGGGGTCCGAGAACACCGGGGAGCTGTTTTTT; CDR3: CASSNSGVAGSENTGELFF
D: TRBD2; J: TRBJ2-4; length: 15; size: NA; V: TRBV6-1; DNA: TGTGCCAGCAGTGCACTAGCGGGAGGGTTGAACATTCAGTACTTC; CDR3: CASSALAGGLNIQYF
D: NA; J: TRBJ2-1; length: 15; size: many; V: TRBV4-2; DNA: TGTGCCAGCAGCCAAGCCACAGACTCCTACAATGAGCAGTTCTTC; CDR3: CASSQATDSYNEQFF
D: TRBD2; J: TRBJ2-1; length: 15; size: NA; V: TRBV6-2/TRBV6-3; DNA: TGTGCCAGCAGTTACGGCGGGAGAAGCTACAATGAGCAGTTCTTC; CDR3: CASSYGGRSYNEQFF
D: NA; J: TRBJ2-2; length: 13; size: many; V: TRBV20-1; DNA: TGCAGTGCTATCGGGATCCCCACCGGGGAGCTGTTTTTT; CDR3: CSAIGIPTGELFF
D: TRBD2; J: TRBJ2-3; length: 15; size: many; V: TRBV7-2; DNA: TGTGCCAGCAGCCGTAGCGGGACTTACACAGATACGCAGTATTTT; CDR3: CASSRSGTYTDTQYF
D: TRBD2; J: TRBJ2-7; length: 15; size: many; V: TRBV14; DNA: TGTGCCAGCAGCCAAGTACTAGCGGGGTTCTACGAGCAGTACTTC; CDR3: CASSQVLAGFYEQYF
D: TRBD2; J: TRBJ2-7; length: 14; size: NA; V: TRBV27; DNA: TGTGCCAGCAGTTTCGGGACTAGCGCCTACGAGCAGTACTTC; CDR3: CASSFGTSAYEQYF
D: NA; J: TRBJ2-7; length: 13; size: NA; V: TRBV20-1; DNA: TGCAGTGCTAGAATGTTGGGGTCGTCAGAGCAGTACTTC; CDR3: CSARMLGSSEQYF
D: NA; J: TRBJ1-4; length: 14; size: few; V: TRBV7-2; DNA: TGTGCCAGCAGCCCGGACGCCGCTAATGAAAAACTGTTTTTT; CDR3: CASSPDAANEKLFF
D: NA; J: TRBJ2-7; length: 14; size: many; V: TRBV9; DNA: TGTGCCAGCAGCGCCGAGGACTTGAGATACGAGCAGTACTTC; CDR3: CASSAEDLRYEQYF
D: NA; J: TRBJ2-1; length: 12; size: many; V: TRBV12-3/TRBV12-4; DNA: TGTGCCAGCAATGCAGGGTACAATGAGCAGTTCTTC; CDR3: CASNAGYNEQFF
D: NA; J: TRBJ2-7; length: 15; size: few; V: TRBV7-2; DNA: TGTGCCAGCAGCTCATCAGGGGCCAAAGGCTACGAGCAGTACTTC; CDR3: CASSSSGAKGYEQYF
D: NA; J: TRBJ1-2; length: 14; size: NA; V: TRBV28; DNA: TGTGCCAGCAGCCCCGCCGGGCAGTTTTATGGCTACACCTTC; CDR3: CASSPAGQFYGYTF
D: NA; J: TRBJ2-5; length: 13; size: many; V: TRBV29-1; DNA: TGCAGCGTTGAAACTGAGAACCAAGAGACCCAGTACTTC; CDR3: CSVETENQETQYF
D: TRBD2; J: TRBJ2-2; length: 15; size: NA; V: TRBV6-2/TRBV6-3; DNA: TGTGCCAGCAGTTACTCGACTAGCCGCACCGGGGAGCTGTTTTTT; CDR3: CASSYSTSRTGELFF
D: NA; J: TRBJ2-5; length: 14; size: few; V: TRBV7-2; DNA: TGTGCCAGCAGCTCCGGGACTTTTTACGAGACCCAGTACTTC; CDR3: CASSSGTFYETQYF
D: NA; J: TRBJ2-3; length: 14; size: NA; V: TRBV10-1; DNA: TGCGCCAGCAGTGATAAGCGATGCACAGATACGCAGTATTTT; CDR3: CASSDKRCTDTQYF
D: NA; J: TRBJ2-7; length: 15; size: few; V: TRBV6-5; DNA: TGTGCCAGCAGTTACTCTGGGGTGACGAGCCGCGAGCAGTACTTC; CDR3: CASSYSGVTSREQYF
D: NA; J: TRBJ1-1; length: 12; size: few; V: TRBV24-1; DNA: TGTGCCAGGAGAACCAGGGGCACTGAAGCTTTCTTT; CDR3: CARRTRGTEAFF
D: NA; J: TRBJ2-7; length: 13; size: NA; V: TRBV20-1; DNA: TGCAGTGCTAGAGTCTCAAATACGGCCGAGCAGTACTTC; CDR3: CSARVSNTAEQYF
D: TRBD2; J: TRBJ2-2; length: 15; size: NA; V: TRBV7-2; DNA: TGTGCCAGCAGCTATCTAGCGGGTGACACCGGGGAGCTGTTTTTT; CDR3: CASSYLAGDTGELFF
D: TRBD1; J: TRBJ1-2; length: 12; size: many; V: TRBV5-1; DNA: TGCGCCAGCAAGGGGGCGGACTATGGCTACACCTTC; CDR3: CASKGADYGYTF
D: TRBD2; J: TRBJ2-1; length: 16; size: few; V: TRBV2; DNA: TGTGCCAGCAGTGAGTCGGGACTAGCGGGGTACAATGAGCAGTTCTTC; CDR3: CASSESGLAGYNEQFF
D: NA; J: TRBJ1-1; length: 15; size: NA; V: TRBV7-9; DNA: TGTGCCAGCAGCTCCCCCGGGGCGGGGTTGAGCGAAGCTTTCTTT; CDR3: CASSSPGAGLSEAFF
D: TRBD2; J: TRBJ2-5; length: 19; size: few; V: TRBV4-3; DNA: TGCGCCAGCAGCCAAGCCCACACCCAACTAGCGGGAGGGCAAGAGACCCAGTACTTC; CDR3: CASSQAHTQLAGGQETQYF
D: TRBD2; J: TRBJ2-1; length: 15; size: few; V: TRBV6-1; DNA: TGTGCCAGCAGCCCCCAGAGCGGGGGCTACAATGAGCAGTTCTTC; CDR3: CASSPQSGGYNEQFF
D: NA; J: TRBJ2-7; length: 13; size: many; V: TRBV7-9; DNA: TGTGCCAGCAGCTCAGGGGACTTATACGAGCAGTACTTC; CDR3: CASSSGDLYEQYF
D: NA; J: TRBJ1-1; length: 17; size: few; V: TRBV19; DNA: TGTGCCAGTAGTATTTCACCGGGAGAGGGGATGAACACTGAAGCTTTCTTT; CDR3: CASSISPGEGMNTEAFF
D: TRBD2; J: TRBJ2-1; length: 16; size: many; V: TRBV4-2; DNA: TGTGCCAGCAGCCAAGCCATTAGCGGGACGTACAATGAGCAGTTCTTC; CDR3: CASSQAISGTYNEQFF
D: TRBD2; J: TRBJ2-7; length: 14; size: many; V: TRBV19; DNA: TGTGCCAGTAGTCTTACTAGCGGGAGTCACGAGCAGTACTTC; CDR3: CASSLTSGSHEQYF
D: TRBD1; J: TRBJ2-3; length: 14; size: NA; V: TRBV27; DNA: TGTGCCAGCAGCTCGGACAGGGATCAAGATACGCAGTATTTT; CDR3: CASSSDRDQDTQYF
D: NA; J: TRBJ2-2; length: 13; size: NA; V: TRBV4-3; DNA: TGCGCCAGCAGCCACAGACGGTCCGGGGAGCTGTTTTTT; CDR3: CASSHRRSGELFF
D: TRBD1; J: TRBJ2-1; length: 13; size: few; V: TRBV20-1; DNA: TGCAGTGCTAGCCGACAGGGGTTAGTGGGGCAGTTCTTC; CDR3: CSASRQGLVGQFF